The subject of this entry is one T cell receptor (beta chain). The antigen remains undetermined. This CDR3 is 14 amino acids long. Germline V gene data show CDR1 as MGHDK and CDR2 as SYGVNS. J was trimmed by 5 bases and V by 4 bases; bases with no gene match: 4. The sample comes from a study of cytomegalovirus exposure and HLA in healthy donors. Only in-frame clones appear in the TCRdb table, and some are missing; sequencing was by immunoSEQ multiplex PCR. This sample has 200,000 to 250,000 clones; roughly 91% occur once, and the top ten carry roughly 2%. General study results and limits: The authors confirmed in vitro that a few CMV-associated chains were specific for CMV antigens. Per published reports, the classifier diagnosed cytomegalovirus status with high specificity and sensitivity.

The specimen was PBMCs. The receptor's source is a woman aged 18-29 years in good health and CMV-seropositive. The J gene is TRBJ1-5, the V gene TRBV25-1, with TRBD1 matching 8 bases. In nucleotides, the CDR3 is TGTGCCAGCAGTGCTGACAGGGGCCATCAGCCCCAGCATTTT. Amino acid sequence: CASSADRGHQPQHF.